One TCR beta chain is described in this entry. The record originates from a study of blood T cell repertoires in COVID-19. In the study overall: Donors in the United States, Italy and Spain gave samples during acute or convalescent COVID-19. From T cells, B-cell-depleted T cells, or PBMCs came the material, which was cDNA or gDNA.

In the study's own analysis: Counts of nucleated cells, estimated from reference gene primer amplification, were obtained. TCRdb keeps only in-frame clones here, not all; method: immunoSEQ multiplex PCR. That table furnishes V, J and clone size, whereas the DNA furnished D and trimming. The sample has under 300,000 clones, roughly 80% seen once; the top ten hold approximately 3.5%. The germline CDR1 and CDR2 sequences are SNHLY and FYNNEI. The CDR3 is made up of 14 amino acids. Trimming stripped 2 bases from V and 0 bases from J, with 5 bases between. Sequencing used peripheral blood. This receptor was obtained from a woman between 18 and 29 years old with acute or convalescent COVID-19. The chain links TRBV2 to TRBJ1-3; D is unresolved. The CDR3 bases are TGTGCCAGCAGTGAAAGCAACTCTGGAAACACCATATATTTT. Amino acids: CASSESNSGNTIYF.